This T cell receptor (beta chain) was profiled in a study of shared clonotypes between healthy human individuals. Study-wide points: Sampling included only blood; tissue repertoires likely differ. A limitation of the genetic and exposure-history diversity represented arose from few donors.

Germline CDR1 is SGHVS and CDR2 is FQNEAQ. Trimming took 2 bases from V and 3 from J, leaving 14 bases between them. This CDR3 is built from 15 residues. This clone has just one count. Its antigen is still unknown. Libraries were prepared by immunoSEQ multiplex PCR; TCRdb keeps only in-frame clonotypes and omits some of them. The table shows some 2.1 million clones, with 85% to 95% occurring only once. The clonotype originates from a man aged 18 to 35 in good health. Sequencing was carried out using naive CD4+ T cells sorted from blood. Described subset: CD45RA+ positively selected. The chain couples TRBV7-8 to TRBJ2-7; D may be TRBD2 (7 bases). CDR3 nucleotides: TGTGCCAGCAGCTTATCGGGGGGCGCTTTCTACGAGCAGTACTTC. This sequence encodes CASSLSGGAFYEQYF. Supplemented by reference TRBV7-8 and TRBJ2-7, the full variable domain reads GAGVSQSPRYKVAKRGQDVALRCDPISGHVSLFWYQQALGQGPEFLTYFQNEAQLDKSGLPSDRFFAERPEGSVSTLKIQRTQQEDSAVYLCASSLSGGAFYEQYFGPGTRLTVT.